Listed below are T cell receptor beta chains from one sample, sequenced in a study of siplizumab effects on memory and regulatory T cells. Generated by immunoSEQ multiplex PCR, the TCRdb table keeps only in-frame clones and is missing some. The table shows about 100,000 clones, with around 94% occurring only once. What was sequenced was Tregs sorted from blood. The receptor source for this set is a human donor in good health. Each CDR3 is given with its conserved first and last residue. A D gene is named only where the DNA matches it firmly. A row's size may be missing; if present it is once, few, many or a size class.

len	v_gene	abundance	d_gene	j_gene	CDR3nt	CDR3aa
13	TRBV28	-	-	TRBJ1-5	TGTGCCAGCAGTTTATTATGGAATCAGCCCCAGCATTTT	CASSLLWNQPQHF
14	TRBV6-5	-	-	TRBJ2-5	TGTGCCAGCAGCACTAGAAAAATCAAAGGGACCCAGTACTTC	CASSTRKIKGTQYF
15	TRBV25-1	-	-	TRBJ1-2	TGTGCCAGCAGTTTTGGGACCGCTAATCTCTATGGCTACACCTTC	CASSFGTANLYGYTF
13	TRBV5-6	-	-	TRBJ1-1	TGTGCCAGCAGCTTGCGGGGAGGGTTTCAAGCTTTCTTT	CASSLRGGFQAFF
17	TRBV5-1	-	-	TRBJ1-1	TGCGCCAGCAGCTTGAGGGGCAGTCTGAGGCTGGACGCTGAAGCTTTCTTT	CASSLRGSLRLDAEAFF
18	TRBV5-1	-	TRBD1	TRBJ1-2	TGCGCCAGCAGCTTGGCCGGGACAGGGGTCAATGCCAAGGGTGGCTACACCTTC	CASSLAGTGVNAKGGYTF
16	TRBV11-2	-	-	TRBJ2-7	TGTGCCAGCAGGTCACTCAGGGGAAACCACCCCTACGAGCAGTACTTC	CASRSLRGNHPYEQYF
12	TRBV2	few	-	TRBJ1-1	TGTGCCAGCAGTGAGCCTAGCGGGAAAGCTTTCTTT	CASSEPSGKAFF
16	TRBV19	-	TRBD2	TRBJ2-1	TGTGCCAGTAGTATAGCGAGAAGCGGGGCCTTGAATGAGCAGTTCTTC	CASSIARSGALNEQFF
13	TRBV7-7	-	-	TRBJ2-3	TGTGCCAGCAGCGCTAAAGGAGGGGGTACGCAGTATTTT	CASSAKGGGTQYF
15	TRBV19	-	TRBD2	TRBJ2-7	TGTGCCAGTAGTATATCCAGCGGGAATTTATTGGAGCAGTACTTC	CASSISSGNLLEQYF
13	TRBV5-6	-	-	TRBJ2-5	TGTGCCAGCAGCTACGGGATTAAAGAGACCCAGTACTTC	CASSYGIKETQYF
17	TRBV5-1	-	TRBD2	TRBJ2-2	TGCGCCAGCAGCGCAAACCCTAGCGGGAGCGGCACCGGGGAGCTGTTTTTT	CASSANPSGSGTGELFF
14	TRBV5-1	once	TRBD1	TRBJ2-7	TGCGCCAGCCACGGACAGGGGCGTTTTTTCGGGCCGGTTTTC	CASHGQGRFFGPVF
14	TRBV27	-	TRBD1	TRBJ1-2	TGTGCCAGCAGGGGGACAGGGGGAGCGGGTGGCTACACCTTC	CASRGTGGAGGYTF
17	TRBV29-1	-	-	TRBJ2-7	TGCAGCGTTAGTTCTATAGGGAGAGGGGTTCGCTCCTACGAGCAGTACTTC	CSVSSIGRGVRSYEQYF
14	TRBV10-3	-	-	TRBJ2-7	TGTGCCATCAGTCCGGGGGCGAGGAGATACGAGCAGTACTTC	CAISPGARRYEQYF
13	TRBV25-1	-	-	TRBJ2-5	TGTGCCAGCAGTAAGGCGGGCCAAGAGACCCAGTACTTC	CASSKAGQETQYF
15	TRBV27	-	-	TRBJ2-3	TGTGCCAGCAGACCAGAAGGACTCAGCACAGATACGCAGTATTTT	CASRPEGLSTDTQYF
14	TRBV10-2	-	-	TRBJ2-5	TGCGCCAGTTCCCCGGAGGTAAACCAAGAGACCCAGTACTTC	CASSPEVNQETQYF
15	TRBV5-6	-	-	TRBJ2-7	TGTGCCAGCAGCTGGGGGAGTAGCGTCGTTTTAGGGCAGTACTTC	CASSWGSSVVLGQYF
17	TRBV18	once	-	TRBJ2-3	TGTGCCAGCTCACCTGTGACAGGGAGGAAGAGCACAGATACGCAGTATTTT	CASSPVTGRKSTDTQYF
17	TRBV15	-	TRBD2	TRBJ2-5	TGTGCCACCAGCACCAGTTTTGGACTAGCGGGACGAGAGACCCAGTACTTC	CATSTSFGLAGRETQYF
17	TRBV5-6	-	-	TRBJ2-7	TGTGCCAGCAGCTTGGAGAGTTTCGGCAGGAACCTTTACGAGCAGTACTTC	CASSLESFGRNLYEQYF
17	TRBV23-1	-	-	TRBJ2-7	TGCGCCAGCAGTCCCGACCCGGGACTCCGAATGAGGTGCGAGCAGTACTTC	CASSPDPGLRMRCEQYF
15	TRBV11-2	-	TRBD1	TRBJ2-7	TGTGCCAGCAGCGCCGACAGGGGCGGTATTTACGAGCAGTACTTC	CASSADRGGIYEQYF
16	TRBV9	-	-	TRBJ1-2	TGTGCCAGCAGCCCCCGAGGAGACCAAAGCTCCTATGGCTACACCTTC	CASSPRGDQSSYGYTF
17	TRBV28	-	TRBD1	TRBJ2-7	TGTGCCAGCAGTCGACCCCTGACAGGGAAGGGTTCCTACGAGCAGTACTTC	CASSRPLTGKGSYEQYF
17	TRBV9	-	-	TRBJ2-1	TGTGCCAGCAGTCGGACACCCAGGGGCCGCTCCTACAATGAGCAGTTCTTC	CASSRTPRGRSYNEQFF
14	TRBV18	-	-	TRBJ1-5	TGTGCCAGCTCACCATCCGGGGGGGGTCAGCCCCAGCATTTT	CASSPSGGGQPQHF
15	TRBV12-5	once	TRBD1	TRBJ1-1	TGTGCTAGTGGTTTGGCGGGACAGGGGAAGACTGAAGCTTTCTTT	CASGLAGQGKTEAFF
14	TRBV18	-	TRBD1	TRBJ1-1	TGTGCCAGCTCACCAGCCGACAGGGCCCCTGAAGCTTTCTTT	CASSPADRAPEAFF
12	TRBV30	-	-	TRBJ2-5	TGTGCCTGGAGTCTTCTTGGGCTCTCTTTGTACTTC	CAWSLLGLSLYF
15	TRBV27	-	TRBD1	TRBJ1-3	TGTGCCAGCAGTTCAGGGACAGGCCCCGGAAACACCATATATTTT	CASSSGTGPGNTIYF
16	TRBV13	-	-	TRBJ1-6	TGTGCCAGCAGCTCCCAGAGGAGCTCCTATAATTCACCCCTCCACTTT	CASSSQRSSYNSPLHF
13	TRBV4-1	-	-	TRBJ2-1	TGCGCCAGCAGCCCGACGTTCGGGCTTCGGGTTTTCTTC	CASSPTFGLRVFF
18	TRBV4-1	-	TRBD1	TRBJ1-3	TGCGCCAGCAGCCGCCAGAAGACTACCACAGGGGCTGGAAACACCATATATTTT	CASSRQKTTTGAGNTIYF
14	TRBV6-5	-	-	TRBJ1-2	TGTGCCAGCAGTGTCCGCGTTTATAGAAATGGCTACACCTTC	CASSVRVYRNGYTF
18	TRBV7-9	-	TRBD2	TRBJ2-5	TGTGCCAGCAGCCTGGGACTAGCGGGAGAGGTGGTTGGGGAGACCCAGTACTTC	CASSLGLAGEVVGETQYF
16	TRBV5-6	-	TRBD1	TRBJ1-1	TGTGCCAGCAGCTTGATAGGGGGCGTATGGGACACTGAAGCTTTCTTT	CASSLIGGVWDTEAFF
11	TRBV18	-	TRBD1	TRBJ2-4	TGTGCCAGCTCGGACGGGACAGTTCAGTACTTC	CASSDGTVQYF
22	TRBV7-6	-	TRBD2	TRBJ2-1	TGTGCCAGCAGTTCGGGGGACAGGGTTTTAACGGCTAGCGGGAGGTCCTACAATGAGCAGTTCTTC	CASSSGDRVLTASGRSYNEQFF
15	TRBV2	-	TRBD1	TRBJ1-3	TGTGCCAGCAGTGTGCAGGGGGGACGGGGAAACACCATATATTTT	CASSVQGGRGNTIYF
15	TRBV11-2	-	-	TRBJ2-3	TGTGCCAGCAGCTTTGGAATCGGGGTCCAGGATACGCAGTATTTT	CASSFGIGVQDTQYF
17	TRBV19	few	TRBD1	TRBJ1-5	TGTGCCAGTAGGAGGGACAGGTGGGCTGGTAGCAATCAGCCCCAGCATTTT	CASRRDRWAGSNQPQHF
12	TRBV11-3	-	-	TRBJ2-2	TGTGCCAGCATTTCTGGTGGGGGGGAGCTGTTTTTT	CASISGGGELFF
15	TRBV6-6	few	-	TRBJ1-1	TGTGCCAGCAGTTTCGCTGGGGTAGGTGACACTGAAGCTTTCTTT	CASSFAGVGDTEAFF
16	TRBV29-1	once	-	TRBJ2-7	TGCAGCGTTGAATTCAGGTTTGGAGCGGACCTCTACGAGCAGTACTTC	CSVEFRFGADLYEQYF
14	TRBV5-1	once	-	TRBJ1-1	TGCGCCAGCAGCTTGGTAGGGGAGAACACTGAAGCTTTCTTT	CASSLVGENTEAFF
16	TRBV19	once	TRBD1	TRBJ2-7	TGTGCCAGTAGTATAGGTCTTGGGACAGGAACCTACGAGCAGTACTTC	CASSIGLGTGTYEQYF
16	TRBV5-6	-	TRBD1	TRBJ2-3	TGTGCCAGCAGCTTGAATTTAAGGACAGGCCACTATGGGCAGTATTTT	CASSLNLRTGHYGQYF
15	TRBV7-6	few	-	TRBJ2-7	TGTGCCAGCACCAGGGGTCATAGCTCATTCTACGAGCAGTACTTC	CASTRGHSSFYEQYF